These 27 T cell receptor beta chains were sequenced from one sample in a study of glioma-infiltrating T cells after dendritic cell vaccination. Time point indicated: after dendritic cell vaccination, including at tumor progression/relapse. This table comes from immunoSEQ multiplex PCR, and its TCRdb copy is limited to in-frame clones, with some not included. Of approximately 110,000 clones listed, 85% to 90% are singletons. The sample consisted of blood, taken after dendritic cell vaccination. The receptor set was obtained from a human donor with glioblastoma.

The chain couples TRBV2 to TRBJ1-5; D is unclear. V gave up 2 bases and J gave up 9 bases, with 17 bases separating them. Germline CDR1 and CDR2: SNHLY and FYNNEI. CDR3 length: 15 residues. The CDR3 region is CASSEREVRFGPQHF. The CDR3 DNA reads TGTGCCAGCAGTGAACGTGAAGTCCGGTTTGGGCCCCAGCATTTT.

The chain has TRBV7-3 and TRBJ2-1; D gene ambiguous. This CDR3 contains 16 residues. Germline V lookup: CDR1 SGHTA, CDR2 FQGTGA. Trimming shortened V by 5 bases and J by 0 bases, and 14 bases separated the two germline ends. DNA for the CDR3: TGTGCCAGCAGCCACGTCGGTGTTACCTCCTACAATGAGCAGTTCTTC. Residues: CASSHVGVTSYNEQFF.

CDR3 amino acids: CASSYQDRAWGEAFF. DNA of the CDR3: TGTGCCAGCAGTTACCAGGACAGGGCATGGGGTGAAGCTTTCTTT. The genes are TRBV6-6 and TRBJ1-1, with TRBD1 matching 8 bases. Germline V gene data show CDR1 as MNHNY and CDR2 as SVGAGI (reference sequence). J was trimmed by 7 bases and V by 2 bases; bases with no gene match: 9. This CDR3 has 15 residues.

This clone has a handful of counts. J is TRBJ2-2 and V is TRBV11-2, with 8 bases lining up with TRBD1. This CDR3 spans 15 amino acids. The junction had 7 bases not matched to a gene; V was cut back by 6 bases and J by 4 bases. Germline V gives CDR1 SGHAT, CDR2 FQNNGV. CDR3 protein: CASSIGDRTTGELFF. CDR3 coding DNA: TGTGCCAGCAGTATAGGGGACAGGACCACCGGGGAGCTGTTTTTT.

V is TRBV14 and J is TRBJ1-2; 9 bases map to TRBD1. Germline CDR1 SGHDN, CDR2 FVKESK. After removal of 1 base from V and 0 bases from J, the junction contained 3 bases not matched to a gene. The CDR3 runs 16 residues. The CDR3 DNA is TGTGCCAGCAGCCAAGGGGACAGGGCTACTAACTATGGCTACACCTTC. Amino acid sequence: CASSQGDRATNYGYTF.

The gene calls are TRBV5-1 and TRBJ2-7; 11 bases align to TRBD1. This CDR3 has 14 residues. The V gene's germline CDR1 is SGHRS and CDR2 YFSETQ. With V trimmed by 4 bases and J by 2 bases, 2 bases remained unmatched. CDR3: CASSTGQGAYEQYF. The CDR3 region has the DNA TGCGCCAGCAGCACGGGACAGGGGGCCTACGAGCAGTACTTC. The full variable domain, its missing parts supplied by reference TRBV5-1 and TRBJ2-7, is KAGVTQTPRYLIKTRGQQVTLSCSPISGHRSVSWYQQTPGQGLQFLFEYFSETQRNKGNFPGRFSGRQFSNSRSEMNVSTLELGDSALYLCASSTGQGAYEQYFGPGTRLTVT.

The rearrangement joins TRBV9 to TRBJ2-5, with 9 bases identical to TRBD1. Trimming cost V 0 bases and J 4 bases; bases outside gene matches: 7. This CDR3 region has 16 residues. Germline loops: CDR1 SGDLS, CDR2 YYNGEE. The CDR3 sequence is CASSVGVTGGRETQYF. The DNA of the CDR3 is TGTGCCAGCAGCGTAGGGGTTACAGGGGGCAGAGAGACCCAGTACTTC.

The chain joins TRBV9 to TRBJ2-4, with 7 bases identical to TRBD1. The germline V gene encodes CDR1 SGDLS and CDR2 YYNGEE. CDR3 length equals 15 residues. With 4 bases clipped from V and 9 bases from J, the junction kept 13 bases outside the gene matches. CDR3 loop: CASSLYEGARTIQYF. The CDR3 region has the DNA TGTGCCAGCAGCTTATATGAGGGGGCGAGGACCATTCAGTACTTC. The variable domain in full, with the rest retrieved from reference TRBV9 and TRBJ2-4, is DSGVTQTPKHLITATGQRVTLRCSPRSGDLSVYWYQQSLDQGLQFLIQYYNGEERAKGNILERFSAQQFPDLHSELNLSSLELGDSALYFCASSLYEGARTIQYFGAGTRLSVL.

V gene TRBV5-5 combines with J gene TRBJ1-2; D perhaps matches TRBD1 (6 bases). CDR1 is SGHKS, CDR2 YYEKEE, per germline (reference sequence). The CDR3 runs 14 residues. V lost 3 bases and J 8 bases, leaving 17 bases between the germline ends. The CDR3 spells CASSWGGQGRGYTF. The CDR3 region has the DNA TGTGCCAGCAGCTGGGGGGGGCAGGGGCGAGGCTACACCTTC. The full variable domain, its missing parts supplied by reference TRBV5-5 and TRBJ1-2, is DAGVTQSPTHLIKTRGQQVTLRCSPISGHKSVSWYQQVLGQGPQFIFQYYEKEERGRGNFPDRFSARQFPNYSSELNVNALLLGDSALYLCASSWGGQGRGYTFGSGTRLTVV.

The chain recombines TRBV28 with TRBJ1-1; 7 bases fit TRBD1. V shed 6 bases, J shed 1 base, and the junction held 5 bases outside the gene matches. The V gene's germline CDR1 is MDHEN and CDR2 SYDVKM. The CDR3 has 14 residues. The CDR3 spells CASSPQGRNTEAFF. The CDR3 DNA reads TGTGCCAGCAGCCCACAGGGGAGGAACACTGAAGCTTTCTTT. Combining the CDR3 with reference TRBV28 and TRBJ1-1 gives the whole variable domain DVKVTQSSRYLVKRTGEKVFLECVQDMDHENMFWYRQDPGLGLRLIYFSYDVKMKEKGDIPEGYSVSREKKERFSLILESASTNQTSMYLCASSPQGRNTEAFFGQGTRLTVV.

The sample holds one count of this clone. This chain connects TRBV19 to TRBJ2-1; TRBD2 agrees at 9 bases. From germline, CDR1 is LNHDA and CDR2 SQIVND (reference sequence). There are 17 residues in the CDR3. The junction had 4 bases not matched to a gene; V was cut back by 1 base and J by 0 bases. CDR3 coding DNA: TGTGCCAGTAGTATAGGGGGCGGGGGGGACTCCTACAATGAGCAGTTCTTC. Protein product: CASSIGGGGDSYNEQFF.

V gene TRBV7-9 combines with J gene TRBJ2-7, with TRBD1 as a possible D gene (7 bases). The CDR3 runs to 17 residues. The germline gives CDR1 SEHNR, CDR2 FQNEAQ (reference sequence). Trimming left V 1 base short and J 7 bases short, with 23 bases between. In nucleotides, the CDR3 is TGTGCCAGCAGCTTAGGAGGTCGGACAGGACTACCGAGAGAGCAGTACTTC. Translated: CASSLGGRTGLPREQYF.

The V gene is TRBV10-3, the J gene TRBJ1-1; 8 bases map to TRBD1. CDR1 and CDR2 from the germline V gene are ENHRY and SYGVKD. V lost 11 bases to trimming and J lost 1 base; unmatched junction nucleotides: 6. The CDR3 has 13 amino acids. The CDR3 here is CASRGTGNTEAFF. The CDR3 nucleotides are TGTGCCTCCCGCGGGACAGGGAACACTGAAGCTTTCTTT.

This clone was observed once. J is TRBJ2-3 and V is TRBV25-1, with D possibly being TRBD2 (5 bases). Germline V gene lookup returns CDR1 MGHDK and CDR2 SYGVNS. This CDR3 comprises 13 residues. Trimming took 4 bases from V and 4 from J, leaving 9 bases between them. CDR3 amino acids: CASSVSDADTQYF. CDR3 nucleotide sequence: TGTGCCAGCAGTGTTAGCGACGCAGATACGCAGTATTTT.

V usage is TRBV30 and J usage is TRBJ1-5, with a tentative D call TRBD1 (5 bases). V was clipped by 5 bases and J by 4 bases, with 12 bases between them. The CDR3 contains 13 residues. Looked up from germline, CDR1 is GTSNPN and CDR2 is SVGIG (reference sequence). CDR3 in DNA: TGTGCCTGGTGTTACGGGGGGAATCAGCCCCAGCATTTT. It specifies CAWCYGGNQPQHF.

The genes are TRBV2 and TRBJ1-3; D not resolved. This CDR3 comprises 12 residues. The ends were cut back, 4 bases at V and 8 bases at J, with 9 bases in the middle. Germline CDR1 is SNHLY and CDR2 is FYNNEI. The CDR3 coding sequence is TGTGCCAGCAGTGGTTGGGGAGACACCATATATTTT. It translates to CASSGWGDTIYF.

The rearrangement joins TRBV9 to TRBJ1-6, with a possible D match to TRBD1 (5 bases). CDR1 is SGDLS and CDR2 is YYNGEE in the germline V gene. V was pared by 0 bases and J by 4 bases, with 11 bases between. The length of the CDR3 is 16 residues. The CDR3 region has the DNA TGTGCCAGCAGCGTAGGACAGAGTTCGTATAATTCACCCCTCCACTTT. Encoded protein: CASSVGQSSYNSPLHF.

This clone was seen a handful of times. The rearrangement uses TRBV2 and TRBJ2-7, with 8 bases identical to TRBD1. Trimming removed 6 bases from V and 0 bases from J; junction bases left unmatched: 4. The CDR3 is made up of 14 amino acids. In germline, CDR1 is SNHLY, CDR2 FYNNEI. The CDR3 coding sequence is TGTGCCAGCAGACAGGGGGACACCTCCTACGAGCAGTACTTC. It translates to CASRQGDTSYEQYF.

The gene calls are TRBV5-4 and TRBJ1-1; D possibly corresponds to TRBD1 (5 bases). V lost 0 bases and J 8 bases, leaving 14 bases between the germline ends. Germline V gene data show CDR1 as SGHNT and CDR2 as YYREEE (reference sequence). This CDR3 spans 14 amino acids. The CDR3 here is CASSLEAGVGEAFF. CDR3 bases: TGTGCCAGCAGCTTGGAAGCGGGGGTGGGAGAAGCTTTCTTT.

V gene TRBV4-1 combines with J gene TRBJ2-5; the match to TRBD1 covers 8 bases. The CDR3 loop spans 16 amino acids. Germline-derived CDR1 and CDR2 are MGHRA and YSYEKL. Germline trimming cut 2 bases from V and 5 bases from J; bases unmatched to any gene: 10. The CDR3 here is CASSQRGQGARETQYF. For the CDR3, the DNA is TGCGCCAGCAGCCAAAGGGGGCAGGGGGCCAGGGAGACCCAGTACTTC.

The chain uses TRBV5-1 and TRBJ2-5, with 10 bases lining up with TRBD1. The last part of the DNA fits TRBJ2-7 better; the J call may be wrong. The CDR3 loop spans 15 amino acids. Germline CDR1 reads SGHRS; CDR2 reads YFSETQ. CDR3 in amino acids: CASSLAGTGAYEQYF. The CDR3, as DNA: TGCGCCAGCAGCTTGGCCGGGACAGGGGCCTACGAGCAGTACTTC.

This clone was counted a single time. The chain links TRBV6-1 to TRBJ1-2, with 9 nucleotides matching TRBD1. CDR1 and CDR2 from the germline V gene are MNHNS and SASEGT. Trimming removed 1 base from V and 7 bases from J; junction bases left unmatched: 4. This CDR3 is 14 amino acids long. The CDR3 sequence is CASSEDRGRRGYTF. The DNA of the CDR3 is TGTGCCAGCAGTGAAGACAGGGGGCGCCGTGGCTACACCTTC.

The chain carries TRBV6-6 and TRBJ2-7; 8 bases are shared with TRBD2. The CDR3 totals 16 residues. The germline gives CDR1 MNHNY, CDR2 SVGAGI (reference sequence). After removal of 4 bases from V and 2 bases from J, the junction contained 10 bases not matched to a gene. CDR3 sequence: CASSSPRTGGTYEQYF. In DNA, the CDR3 is TGTGCCAGCAGTTCCCCCAGGACGGGAGGGACCTACGAGCAGTACTTC.

This chain links TRBV10-2 with TRBJ1-6; D ambiguous. Deletions cut 8 bases from V and 6 bases from J, with 11 bases between. This CDR3 is 13 amino acids long. Germline V gene sequence: CDR1 WSHSY, CDR2 SAAADI. The CDR3 DNA reads as TGCGCCAGCTCCGAGGCTGTTAATTCACCCCTCCACTTT. Translated: CASSEAVNSPLHF.

This clone was picked up a small number of times. The V gene is TRBV19, the J gene TRBJ2-5, with TRBD2 matching over 10 bases. TRBJ2-7 explains the end of the DNA better; the J call may be wrong. Germline V gene data show CDR1 as LNHDA and CDR2 as SQIVND (reference sequence). The CDR3 sequence is 13 residues long. CDR3 coding DNA: TGTGCCAGTAGTAGGACTAGCGGTTACGAGCAGTACTTC. It codes for CASSRTSGYEQYF.

The chain carries TRBV27 and TRBJ1-5; D is undetermined. This CDR3 contains 15 residues. In germline, CDR1 is MNHEY, CDR2 SMNVEV (reference sequence). Trimming cost V 0 bases and J 1 base, with 7 bases left between them. Here the CDR3 DNA reads TGTGCCAGCAGTTTATCGCAGTCAAGCAATCAGCCCCAGCATTTT. It yields the protein CASSLSQSSNQPQHF.

This chain connects TRBV9 to TRBJ1-1; the D gene is possibly TRBD1 (6 bases). Trimming took off 0 bases at V and 4 bases at J, with 16 bases between the two ends. Germline V CDR1 and CDR2: SGDLS, YYNGEE. CDR3 length equals 16 residues. The CDR3 DNA is TGTGCCAGCAGCGTAGATGGGTTCGCAGGGGTCACTGAAGCTTTCTTT. Protein sequence: CASSVDGFAGVTEAFF.